A selection of T cell receptor beta chains follows, all from one sample in a study of PD-1 blockade in classical Hodgkin lymphoma. Clones were read by immunoSEQ multiplex PCR, and TCRdb kept only the in-frame ones, dropping some. The sample lists under 20,000 clones; approximately 80% were seen once. Material: CD4+ T cells from blood. These receptors all stem from a human donor with classical Hodgkin lymphoma. CDR3s include the opening cysteine and the closing phenylalanine or tryptophan. The D gene is left open where the match is weak. Expanded clones are given a class, and other clones once, few, many or no size at all.

j_call	v_call	d_call	clone_size	cdr3_aa	cdr3_nt
TRBJ2-2	TRBV2	.	few	CASKSGELFF	TGTGCCAGCAAGAGCGGGGAGCTGTTTTTT
TRBJ2-7	TRBV4-1	.	.	CASSQDWFPGYEQYF	TGCGCCAGCAGCCAAGACTGGTTCCCAGGATACGAGCAGTACTTC
TRBJ1-3	TRBV10-3	.	few	CAIEGLNSSGNTIYF	TGTGCCATCGAAGGACTCAACAGCTCTGGAAACACCATATATTTT
TRBJ2-5	TRBV6-6	.	.	CASSYSEETQYF	TGTGCCAGCAGTTACTCTGAGGAGACCCAGTACTTC
TRBJ1-2	TRBV11-2	TRBD1	.	CASSAGTGGDGYTF	TGTGCCAGCAGCGCCGGGACAGGGGGCGATGGCTACACCTTC
TRBJ1-2	TRBV28	.	.	CASSPRLNYGYTF	TGTGCCAGCAGCCCGAGGCTTAACTATGGCTACACCTTC
TRBJ2-7	TRBV28	.	.	CASSPPGSLYEQYF	TGTGCCAGCAGTCCCCCGGGATCCCTTTACGAGCAGTACTTC
TRBJ2-7	TRBV27	.	.	CASSPRGAWRTYEQYF	TGTGCCAGCAGCCCTAGGGGGGCTTGGCGGACCTACGAGCAGTACTTC
TRBJ2-2	TRBV5-6	TRBD1	few	CASSYRTGASSGELFF	TGTGCCAGCAGCTACAGGACAGGGGCATCCTCCGGGGAGCTGTTTTTT
TRBJ2-4	TRBV28	.	once	CASRTLGAKNIQYF	TGTGCCAGCAGGACACTAGGGGCCAAAAACATTCAGTACTTC
TRBJ1-5	TRBV25-1	.	few	CASRGIGNQPQHF	TGTGCCAGCAGGGGGATTGGGAATCAGCCCCAGCATTTT
TRBJ2-7	TRBV19	TRBD1	.	CASSGTGESTYEQYF	TGTGCCAGTAGTGGGACAGGCGAGAGTACTTACGAGCAGTACTTC
TRBJ2-7	TRBV7-9	.	.	CASSPALPPSSAPGLEQYF	TGTGCCAGCAGCCCAGCCCTACCCCCCTCTAGCGCCCCCGGGTTGGAGCAGTACTTC
TRBJ2-3	TRBV10-1	.	.	CASSDGVSRDTQYF	TGCGCCAGCAGTGATGGAGTCAGCCGAGATACGCAGTATTTT
TRBJ1-2	TRBV18	.	.	CASSPGRGAGPHGYTF	TGTGCCAGCTCACCTGGTAGGGGGGCCGGCCCCCATGGCTACACCTTC
TRBJ1-2	TRBV29-1	.	.	CSVERNRYTF	TGCAGCGTTGAACGGAACCGCTACACCTTC
TRBJ2-1	TRBV7-9	.	few	CASSLWDVQFF	TGTGCCAGCAGCTTATGGGATGTGCAGTTCTTC
TRBJ2-7	TRBV6-5	.	once	CASTDALTDSYEQYF	TGTGCCAGCACCGATGCTTTGACTGACTCCTACGAGCAGTACTTC
TRBJ1-3	TRBV4-2	.	.	CASSQDQGGTASGNTIYF	TGTGCCAGCAGCCAAGATCAGGGAGGGACGGCCTCTGGAAACACCATATATTTT
TRBJ2-7	TRBV10-3	.	few	CAIRGSRVSSYEQYF	TGTGCCATCAGGGGATCGAGGGTCAGCTCCTACGAGCAGTACTTC
TRBJ1-5	TRBV10-2	.	few	CASSEGRYQPQHF	TGCGCCAGCAGTGAAGGCAGGTATCAGCCCCAGCATTTT
TRBJ2-1	TRBV27	TRBD2	.	CASSPEPGLVNEQFF	TGTGCCAGCAGCCCCGAGCCGGGACTAGTGAATGAGCAGTTCTTC
TRBJ1-1	TRBV6-5	TRBD1	.	CASTSGQGGTEAFF	TGTGCCAGCACCTCGGGACAGGGAGGGACTGAAGCTTTCTTT
TRBJ2-7	TRBV6-1	.	.	CASSEGEGHSYEQYF	TGTGCCAGCAGTGAAGGGGAAGGGCACTCCTACGAGCAGTACTTC
TRBJ1-5	TRBV7-2	.	.	CASSPGVPGQPQHF	TGTGCCAGCAGCCCCGGGGTTCCCGGGCAGCCCCAGCATTTT
TRBJ2-7	TRBV30	.	.	CAWRLDSFPYEQYF	TGTGCCTGGAGGCTGGACAGTTTTCCCTACGAGCAGTACTTC
TRBJ2-4	TRBV19	.	.	CASSPTEGNIQYF	TGTGCCAGTAGTCCCACCGAAGGGAACATTCAGTACTTC
TRBJ2-6	TRBV28	TRBD2	.	CAAQRGELSGANVLTF	TGTGCCGCCCAACGGGGGGAACTGTCTGGGGCCAACGTCCTGACTTTC
TRBJ2-3	TRBV7-6	TRBD2	.	CASSFGLAVASTDTQYF	TGTGCCAGCAGCTTCGGACTAGCGGTGGCTAGCACAGATACGCAGTATTTT
TRBJ2-4	TRBV5-1	TRBD2	.	CASSQLAAENIQYF	TGCGCCAGCAGCCAACTAGCGGCTGAAAACATTCAGTACTTC
TRBJ2-3	TRBV18	TRBD1	.	CASSLTTTGGGSTDTQYF	TGTGCCAGCTCACTGACCACTACAGGGGGCGGATCTACAGATACGCAGTATTTT
TRBJ1-4	TRBV29-1	.	.	CSVDRNEKLFF	TGCAGCGTTGACCGTAATGAAAAACTGTTTTTT
TRBJ2-7	TRBV11-3	TRBD2	.	CASSPVGLAGGEQYF	TGTGCCAGCAGCCCAGTCGGACTAGCGGGGGGCGAGCAGTACTTC
TRBJ2-2	TRBV27	TRBD1	.	CASSQDRVPGELFF	TGTGCCAGCAGCCAAGACAGGGTTCCCGGGGAGCTGTTTTTT
TRBJ1-3	TRBV15	.	.	CATSRGLSGNTIYF	TGTGCCACCAGCAGAGGACTAAGTGGAAACACCATATATTTT
TRBJ2-7	TRBV2	.	.	CASNPPHEQYF	TGTGCCAGCAATCCACCTCACGAGCAGTACTTC